This TCR beta chain is from a study of T cell clones after liver transplantation. The study, taken as a whole, reports: A significant post-transplant drop in circulating graft-donor-reactive CD4 TCRbeta sequences occurred in most of the 8 subjects.

Here immunoSEQ multiplex PCR was the method, and the copy in TCRdb shows in-frame clones only, minus some. The table has about 76,000 clones, roughly 80% seen once. Points on this clone: Its antigen is still unknown.

The sequences come from CD4+ T cells from blood, collected at the 22-month timepoint. This sequence originates from a human patient who received a liver transplant. Some T cells may have come from the graft donor.

CDR3 nucleotides: TGTGCCAGCAGGTTCGCTAGCGGGAGGCCATACGAGCAGTACTTC. The encoded protein is CASRFASGRPYEQYF. The chain uses TRBV6-1 and TRBJ2-7; TRBD2 aligns across 11 bases. The CDR3 contains 15 residues. CDR1 is MNHNS, CDR2 SASEGT, per germline. Germline trimming cut 6 bases from V and 4 bases from J; bases unmatched to any gene: 8.